This TCR beta chain was found in a study of lymphopenia after photon versus proton radiotherapy. Here immunoSEQ multiplex PCR was the method, and the copy in TCRdb shows in-frame clones only, minus some. The sample lists approximately 15,000 clones, 82% occurring once. Study outcomes and limitations: After the lymphocyte nadir, photon-treated repertoires showed oligoclonal expansion, especially of CD8+ Temra cells.

About this clone: Its antigen remains unidentified.

With 3 bases removed from V and 0 bases from J, the gap between germline ends came to 14 bases. CDR1 is LNHDA, CDR2 SQIVND, per germline (reference sequence). The CDR3 runs 16 residues. The chain couples TRBV19 to TRBJ1-1, with unresolved D. The sequence came from a man aged 50 to 59 with gastric cancer. Sequenced here: peripheral blood, sampled from a patient treated with photon-based radiotherapy. Here the CDR3 reads CASSIRSQTMNTEAFF. The CDR3 DNA reads TGTGCCAGTAGTATTAGGTCCCAGACCATGAACACTGAAGCTTTCTTT. The full variable domain, rest sourced from reference TRBV19 and TRBJ1-1, is DGGITQSPKYLFRKEGQNVTLSCEQNLNHDAMYWYRQDPGQGLRLIYYSQIVNDFQKGDIAEGYSVSREKKESFPLTVTSAQKNPTAFYLCASSIRSQTMNTEAFFGQGTRLTVV.